This T cell receptor (beta chain) was observed in a study of T cell responses to AZD1222 COVID-19 vaccine. As to this clone: Its antigen is not known.

The study, taken as a whole, reports: The CD4 TCRs associated with vaccination extended across spike and predominated at 160-218 and 743-854. Within unmutated variant regions lay the reported targets of nearly half of spike-specific TCRs.

The CDR3 length is 15 residues. V shed 6 bases and J 0 bases; nucleotides not matched to a gene: 7. The V gene's germline CDR1 is MNHEY and CDR2 SVGEGT. TCRdb's table, derived via immunoSEQ multiplex PCR, lists solely in-frame clones and lacks some. The table shows over 65,000 clones, with approximately 82% occurring only once. The source material was peripheral blood, sampled on day 0 of AZD1222 vaccination. This clonotype was obtained from an adult in good health. This chain links TRBV6-2 or TRBV6-3 with TRBJ2-5, with 7 bases aligning to TRBD2. CDR3 nucleotides: TGTGCCAGCAGCCTAGGAGGGAGGGACCAAGAGACCCAGTACTTC. Its protein product is CASSLGGRDQETQYF.